The 30 T cell receptor beta chains below all came from one sample that was sequenced in a study of blood T cell repertoires in COVID-19. Produced via immunoSEQ multiplex PCR; TCRdb's table is partial and in-frame only. Of tens of thousands of clones detected, about 90% appear once; the ten largest clones hold roughly 4.6%. Sequences were obtained from peripheral blood. These receptors were obtained from a man older than 75 in a cohort sampled during active COVID-19.

The chain employs TRBV12-3 or TRBV12-4 and TRBJ1-2, with TRBD1 identical over 12 bases. The length of the CDR3 is 12 residues. V gave up 8 bases and J gave up 9 bases; unmatched junction bases: 4. Here the CDR3 reads CASGTGGIRYTF. The CDR3 region has the DNA TGTGCCAGCGGGACAGGGGGCATACGCTACACCTTC.

The chain uses TRBV6-5 and TRBJ2-4; D gene ambiguous. Germline CDR1 and CDR2: MNHEY and SVGAGI. Trimming removed 6 bases at V and 9 bases at J, with 12 bases between. This CDR3 spans 12 amino acids. CDR3 protein: CASSRGLGIQYF. The CDR3 bases are TGTGCCAGCAGCCGAGGATTAGGCATTCAGTACTTC.

This chain uses TRBV6-6 with TRBJ1-1; no firm D call. The CDR3 has 13 residues. Per germline, CDR1 MNHNY and CDR2 SVGAGI (reference sequence). Trimming cost V 0 bases and J 5 bases, with 7 bases left between them. The CDR3 DNA reads as TGTGCCAGCAGTTACTCAGAGGGAACTGAAGCTTTCTTT. Protein: CASSYSEGTEAFF.

V and J are TRBV11-2 and TRBJ2-1, with 11 bases identical to TRBD2. From germline, CDR1 is SGHAT and CDR2 FQNNGV. The CDR3 has 15 amino acids. Losses at the gene ends were 1 base for V and 8 bases for J; bases not matched to a gene: 4. The CDR3 bases are TGTGCCAGCAGCTTAGGTACTAGCGGGAGCTATGAGCAGTTCTTC. Its translation is CASSLGTSGSYEQFF. Based on the CDR3 plus reference TRBV11-2 and TRBJ2-1, the full variable domain is EAGVAQSPRYKIIEKRQSVAFWCNPISGHATLYWYQQILGQGPKLLIQFQNNGVVDDSQLPKDRFSAERLKGVDSTLKIQPAKLEDSAVYLCASSLGTSGSYEQFFGPGTRLTVL.

The gene calls are TRBV11-1 and TRBJ2-5; D is possibly TRBD2 (6 bases). This CDR3 spans 14 amino acids. The germline V gene has CDR1 SGHAT and CDR2 FQDESV (reference sequence). Trimming removed 7 bases from V and 3 bases from J, with 15 bases in between. The CDR3 nucleotides are TGTGCCAGCACCACCCCTGGGAGGAAAGAGACCCAGTACTTC. It specifies CASTTPGRKETQYF.

The V gene is TRBV3-1 (or the pseudogene TRBV3-2), the J gene TRBJ2-3, with TRBD2 matching over 8 bases. The V and J ends lost 1 base and 2 bases, in that order; junction bases with no gene match: 8. CDR3 length: 17 amino acids. The germline V gene encodes CDR1 LGHDT and CDR2 YNNKEL (reference sequence). The DNA for the CDR3 is TGTGCCAGCAGCCAAGGTCTTCGGGGGGGCTACACAGATACGCAGTATTTT. Amino acids: CASSQGLRGGYTDTQYF.

This chain uses TRBV27 with TRBJ2-5; the match to TRBD2 covers 8 bases. Germline V gene sequence: CDR1 MNHEY, CDR2 SMNVEV (reference sequence). After removal of 10 bases from V and 3 bases from J, the junction contained 19 bases not matched to a gene. The CDR3 consists of 17 residues. CDR3 sequence reads: CATGTVRGPGGEETQYF. CDR3 nucleotide sequence: TGTGCCACCGGGACCGTACGGGGGCCGGGAGGGGAAGAGACCCAGTACTTC.

The chain uses TRBV29-1 and TRBJ2-5; possible D gene TRBD2, 5 bases. Looked up from germline, CDR1 is SQVTM and CDR2 is ANQGSEA. Trimming took off 7 bases at V and 3 bases at J, with 15 bases between the two ends. The CDR3 runs to 13 residues. The CDR3 DNA follows: TGCAGCGGGCTGGAGGTCGGGGAAGAGACCCAGTACTTC. Translation: CSGLEVGEETQYF.

This clone has only one observation. CDR3 bases: TGTGCCAGCAGCTCAACGGGGGGGCTGGGCGAGCAGTTCTTC. It codes for CASSSTGGLGEQFF. V and J are TRBV5-4 and TRBJ2-1; 8 bases agree with TRBD2. There are 14 residues in the CDR3. Germline CDR1 is SGHNT and CDR2 is YYREEE (reference sequence). The junction had 9 bases not matched to a gene; V was cut back by 3 bases and J by 10 bases.

This chain joins TRBV3-1 (or the pseudogene TRBV3-2) and TRBJ2-2; unclear D gene. The CDR3 loop spans 13 amino acids. V was trimmed by 4 bases and J by 8 bases, leaving 11 bases between them. Germline CDR1 reads LGHDT; CDR2 reads YNNKEL (reference sequence). This CDR3 reads CASSRRQAGELFF. The CDR3 DNA reads TGTGCCAGCAGCCGTCGGCAGGCTGGGGAGCTGTTTTTT.

The chain carries TRBV5-1 and TRBJ1-1; a weak D match, TRBD1 (6 bases). This CDR3 is 15 amino acids long. V lost 1 base to trimming and J lost 6 bases, with 16 bases between them. Germline values: CDR1 SGHRS, CDR2 YFSETQ. The CDR3 sequence is CASSLLTGPGAEAFF. The CDR3 coding sequence is TGCGCCAGCAGCTTGCTGACAGGCCCAGGCGCTGAAGCTTTCTTT.

The chain couples TRBV4-3 to TRBJ1-2; 9 bases match TRBD1. V was pared by 4 bases and J by 6 bases, with 9 bases of the junction left unmatched. The CDR3 consists of 15 residues. Germline V gene data show CDR1 as LGHNA and CDR2 as YSLEER. DNA for the CDR3: TGCGCCAGCAGCCGATCGACACAGGGGGCGGATGGCTACACCTTC. Translated, it gives CASSRSTQGADGYTF.

This clone was picked up many times. The chain joins TRBV6-6 to TRBJ1-2; D might be TRBD1 (5 bases). CDR1 MNHNY and CDR2 SVGAGI come from the germline V gene (reference sequence). This CDR3 has 13 residues. The V end lost 2 bases, the J end lost 8 bases, and 12 bases lay between the germline ends. CDR3 sequence: CASSYAIQEGYTF. The CDR3 DNA reads TGTGCCAGCAGTTACGCCATACAGGAGGGCTACACCTTC.

This CDR3 is CASRQDSYGYTF. The CDR3 nucleotides are TGCGCCAGCAGGCAGGACAGCTATGGCTACACCTTC. The V call is TRBV10-2, the J call TRBJ1-2; perhaps TRBD1 as D (6 bases). The CDR3 has 12 amino acids. V was clipped by 6 bases and J by 4 bases, with 9 bases between them. CDR1 and CDR2 (germline): WSHSY, SAAADI.

The genes are TRBV19 and TRBJ1-1; TRBD1 matches 8 bases. J gave up 1 base and V 3 bases, and 4 bases lay outside the gene matches. The germline V gene has CDR1 LNHDA and CDR2 SQIVND (reference sequence). This CDR3 spans 15 amino acids. The CDR3 protein is CASSILGQANTEAFF. The CDR3 region has the DNA TGTGCCAGTAGTATCCTGGGACAGGCGAACACTGAAGCTTTCTTT.

The V and J genes are TRBV7-8 and TRBJ1-5, with unresolved D. CDR1 SGHVS and CDR2 FQNEAQ come from the germline V gene. Trimming took 5 bases from V and 8 from J, leaving 10 bases between them. This CDR3 spans 12 amino acids. In nucleotides, the CDR3 is TGTGCCAGCAGCCTGAGAGAGAAGCCCCAGCATTTT. The encoded protein is CASSLREKPQHF.

The rearrangement links TRBV5-1 to TRBJ2-5; 7 positions match TRBD1. Germline V gene sequence: CDR1 SGHRS, CDR2 YFSETQ. The CDR3 contains 19 residues. The J segment lost 2 bases and the V segment lost 2 bases, leaving 18 bases of the junction unmatched. CDR3 amino acids: CASSLLQTRQGTGQETQYF. CDR3 sequence (DNA): TGCGCCAGCAGCTTACTGCAAACGAGACAGGGAACGGGTCAAGAGACCCAGTACTTC. The whole variable domain, remainder taken from reference TRBV5-1 and TRBJ2-5, is KAGVTQTPRYLIKTRGQQVTLSCSPISGHRSVSWYQQTPGQGLQFLFEYFSETQRNKGNFPGRFSGRQFSNSRSEMNVSTLELGDSALYLCASSLLQTRQGTGQETQYFGPGTRLLVL.

V gene TRBV11-2 combines with J gene TRBJ2-7; D is uncertain. The germline CDR1 and CDR2 sequences are SGHAT and FQNNGV. The V end lost 1 base, the J end lost 3 bases, and 7 bases lay between the germline ends. The CDR3 has 13 residues. The CDR3 DNA follows: TGTGCCAGCAGCTTAGTAGCCGACTACGAGCAGTACTTC. As protein: CASSLVADYEQYF.

This clone was recorded a few times. Other DNA sequences in the same sample also yield this CDR3. The V gene is TRBV7-3, the J gene TRBJ1-1; TRBD1 aligns across 10 bases. Germline V gene lookup returns CDR1 SGHTA and CDR2 FQGTGA. The CDR3 consists of 13 residues. The J segment lost 6 bases and the V segment lost 5 bases, leaving 3 bases of the junction unmatched. The CDR3: CASSPGTGAEAFF. CDR3 DNA sequence: TGTGCCAGCAGCCCTGGGACAGGGGCTGAAGCTTTCTTT.

V usage is TRBV6-5 and J usage is TRBJ2-7, with 8 bases lining up with TRBD2. The CDR3 is 15 amino acids. Germline V gene data show CDR1 as MNHEY and CDR2 as SVGAGI. Trimming removed 6 bases from V and 7 bases from J; junction bases left unmatched: 14. The CDR3 loop is CASSHRGGGPQEQYF. The DNA for the CDR3 is TGTGCCAGCAGCCACCGTGGCGGGGGGCCGCAAGAGCAGTACTTC.

The chain is built from TRBV18 and TRBJ1-4, with D perhaps TRBD1 (5 bases). The CDR3 contains 15 residues. Trimming removed 3 bases from V and 10 bases from J, with 18 bases in between. Germline V gene data show CDR1 as KGHSH and CDR2 as LQKENI. The CDR3 here is CASSPGTEISGKLFF. DNA for the CDR3: TGTGCCAGCTCACCGGGGACTGAGATTTCGGGAAAACTGTTTTTT.

The chain has TRBV7-2 and TRBJ1-5; tentative D call: TRBD1 (6 bases). Germline V gene data show CDR1 as SGHTA and CDR2 as FQGNSA. V lost 5 bases, J lost 2 bases, and 16 bases lay in between. The CDR3 length is 16 residues. The CDR3 protein is CASSRFGGQGNQPQHF. The CDR3 DNA reads TGTGCCAGCAGCCGCTTCGGGGGGCAAGGCAATCAGCCCCAGCATTTT.

V usage is TRBV6-5 and J usage is TRBJ1-4; 7 bases agree with TRBD1. V trimming: 0 bases; J trimming: 8 bases; junction bases outside the gene matches: 6. Germline-derived CDR1 and CDR2 are MNHEY and SVGAGI. This CDR3 spans 15 amino acids. The CDR3 region has the DNA TGTGCCAGCAGTTACTCCGACAGGGTGCGGGAAAAACTGTTTTTT. Protein: CASSYSDRVREKLFF.

The V gene is TRBV12-5, the J gene TRBJ2-5; 8 bases align to TRBD1. The CDR3 is 15 amino acids. The junction had 5 bases not matched to a gene; V was cut back by 1 base and J by 4 bases. Germline lookup yields CDR1 LGHNT and CDR2 FRNRAP. The CDR3 here is CASGLADRGPETQYF. CDR3 DNA: TGTGCTAGTGGTTTGGCCGACAGGGGCCCAGAGACCCAGTACTTC.

The genes are TRBV5-1 and TRBJ2-3; 8 positions match TRBD1. The CDR3 has 15 residues. The V and J ends lost 4 bases and 2 bases, in that order; junction bases with no gene match: 6. The germline V gene has CDR1 SGHRS and CDR2 YFSETQ. DNA of the CDR3: TGCGCCAGCAGCCCCGACAGGGGAGACACAGATACGCAGTATTTT. Translated: CASSPDRGDTDTQYF.

The chain joins TRBV9 to TRBJ1-5; D ambiguous. V lost 2 bases and J lost 6, with 15 bases in between. This CDR3 is 15 amino acids long. The V gene's germline CDR1 is SGDLS and CDR2 YYNGEE. CDR3 protein: CASSVTEVPGQPQHF. The CDR3 coding sequence is TGTGCCAGCAGCGTCACCGAGGTCCCTGGTCAGCCCCAGCATTTT.

The chain joins TRBV9 to TRBJ1-3; 8 bases match TRBD1. V gave up 3 bases and J gave up 0 bases; unmatched junction bases: 8. The CDR3 contains 17 residues. CDR1 is SGDLS and CDR2 is YYNGEE in the germline V gene. The CDR3 DNA is TGTGCCAGCAGCGCCTCCGGGACAGGTTCCTCTGGAAACACCATATATTTT. Translating gives CASSASGTGSSGNTIYF.

The chain employs TRBV30 and TRBJ2-5; 9 bases agree with TRBD1. The CDR3 sequence is 13 residues long. Germline CDR1 GTSNPN, CDR2 SVGIG (reference sequence). V lost 3 bases, J lost 3 bases, and 2 bases stayed unmatched. The CDR3 is CAWRTGGKETQYF. CDR3 nucleotides: TGTGCCTGGAGGACAGGGGGGAAAGAGACCCAGTACTTC.

This chain's CDR3 is CASSFHRDRGRNTGELFF. In DNA form, the CDR3 reads TGTGCCAGCAGCTTCCACCGGGACAGGGGGCGCAACACCGGGGAGCTGTTTTTT. The chain links TRBV7-9 to TRBJ2-2, with 12 bases lining up with TRBD1. J gave up 2 bases and V 3 bases, and 7 bases lay outside the gene matches. In germline, CDR1 is SEHNR, CDR2 FQNEAQ (reference sequence). The CDR3 runs 18 residues.

This chain connects TRBV27 to TRBJ1-3; D remains unclear. Trimming took off 4 bases at V and 0 bases at J, with 7 bases between the two ends. CDR3 size: 14 residues. Per germline, CDR1 MNHEY and CDR2 SMNVEV (reference sequence). The CDR3 protein is CASSSRASGNTIYF. CDR3 bases: TGTGCCAGCAGTTCGAGAGCCTCTGGAAACACCATATATTTT.